The 18 T cell receptor beta chains below were found in one sample sequenced in a study of Ad26.COV2.S vaccination and SARS-CoV-2 variants. Repertoires were generated with immunoSEQ multiplex PCR, while TCRdb's copy carries only in-frame clones and drops some. The data show 380,000 or so clones, with 80% to 90% seen just once and about 11% held by the top ten. Specified treatment: some 19 received Ad26.COV2.S at low or high dose, single or two shots; 5 received placebo; per-sample allocation not given. Specimen acquisition occurred on day 63 following the initial vaccine or placebo injection. Sample: peripheral blood, taken in a trial of Ad26.COV2.S vaccine versus placebo. The origin of the receptors is a person between 18 and 65 years old who received the Ad26.COV2.S COVID-19 vaccine or a placebo.

About this clone itself: Other DNA sequences in the sample encode the same CDR3. The rearrangement uses TRBV7-2 and TRBJ2-2, with 7 bases fitting TRBD1. Germline V gene data show CDR1 as SGHTA and CDR2 as FQGNSA. Trimming removed 1 base from V and 5 bases from J; junction bases left unmatched: 4. The CDR3 length is 15 residues. The DNA of the CDR3 is TGTGCCAGCAGCTTAGGACAGGGTGGGACCGGGGAGCTGTTTTTT. Protein: CASSLGQGGTGELFF.

V is TRBV4-2 and J is TRBJ1-4; D gene ambiguous. The CDR3 runs 16 residues. Germline lookup yields CDR1 LGHNA and CDR2 YNFKEQ. V was shortened by 2 bases and J by 8 bases, with 18 bases between the two germline ends. CDR3 sequence reads: CASSQRPGKLNEKLFF. Written as DNA, the CDR3 is TGTGCCAGCAGCCAAAGACCGGGCAAGTTAAACGAAAAACTGTTTTTT.

In this sample, this clone turned up once. This chain joins TRBV27 and TRBJ2-5; the match to TRBD1 covers 9 bases. The ends lost 6 bases at V and 0 bases at J; junction bases unmatched: 5. Looked up from germline, CDR1 is MNHEY and CDR2 is SMNVEV (reference sequence). This CDR3 is 15 amino acids long. The CDR3 loop is CASRDYRGHQETQYF. The CDR3 DNA reads as TGTGCCAGCAGGGATTACAGGGGGCACCAAGAGACCCAGTACTTC.

V is TRBV6-6 and J is TRBJ2-1; 12 bases are a match to TRBD2. The CDR3 is made up of 15 amino acids. CDR1 and CDR2 (germline): MNHNY, SVGAGI (reference sequence). V lost 0 bases, J lost 7 bases, and 1 base stayed unmatched. The CDR3 DNA is TGTGCCAGCAGTTACTCCGGACTAGCGGGGAATGAGCAGTTCTTC. Amino acid sequence: CASSYSGLAGNEQFF.

The V call is TRBV28, the J call TRBJ2-7; possibly TRBD2 for D (6 bases). In germline, CDR1 is MDHEN, CDR2 SYDVKM. V dropped 4 bases and J dropped 3 bases, with 16 bases sitting between them. This CDR3 is 15 amino acids long. The CDR3 loop reads CASSSGSSFLYEQYF. The CDR3 DNA reads TGTGCCAGCAGTTCCGGGAGCTCCTTTCTCTACGAGCAGTACTTC.

V and J are TRBV19 and TRBJ1-3, with 9 bases lining up with TRBD1. The CDR3 contains 17 residues. CDR1 and CDR2 (germline): LNHDA, SQIVND (reference sequence). V was clipped by 2 bases and J by 0 bases; unmatched bases: 5. The CDR3 sequence: CASSILGQGISGNTIYF. DNA of the CDR3: TGTGCCAGTAGTATACTCGGACAGGGGATCTCTGGAAACACCATATATTTT. Together with reference TRBV19 and TRBJ1-3, the CDR3 gives the full variable domain: DGGITQSPKYLFRKEGQNVTLSCEQNLNHDAMYWYRQDPGQGLRLIYYSQIVNDFQKGDIAEGYSVSREKKESFPLTVTSAQKNPTAFYLCASSILGQGISGNTIYFGEGSWLTVV.

This clone was observed a handful of times. CDR3 nucleotide sequence: TGTGCCAGCAGCTTATCCGCAGGGGATAATTCACCCCTCCACTTT. Its protein product is CASSLSAGDNSPLHF. The chain combines TRBV7-9 with TRBJ1-6; tentative D call: TRBD1 (6 bases). Trimming removed 2 bases at V and 5 bases at J, with 10 bases between. This CDR3 is built from 15 residues. Germline CDR1 is SEHNR and CDR2 is FQNEAQ (reference sequence).

V usage is TRBV9 and J usage is TRBJ1-4, with 10 bases aligning to TRBD1. Germline V CDR1 and CDR2: SGDLS, YYNGEE. The CDR3 has 18 amino acids. Unmatched junction bases numbered 9, after V lost 4 bases and J lost 0 bases. CDR3 DNA sequence: TGTGCCAGCAGCCCTACCCACGGACAGGGGGCAACTAATGAAAAACTGTTTTTT. This translates into CASSPTHGQGATNEKLFF.

This clone was observed once. The chain uses TRBV5-1 and TRBJ1-4; D remains unclear. CDR3 size: 15 residues. Germline V gives CDR1 SGHRS, CDR2 YFSETQ. V dropped 4 bases and J dropped 8 bases, with 18 bases sitting between them. This CDR3 is CASSRHSGLGEKLFF. CDR3 nucleotide sequence: TGCGCCAGCAGCAGGCACTCAGGTTTAGGCGAAAAACTGTTTTTT. Full variable domain (outside the CDR3, taken from reference TRBV5-1 and TRBJ1-4): KAGVTQTPRYLIKTRGQQVTLSCSPISGHRSVSWYQQTPGQGLQFLFEYFSETQRNKGNFPGRFSGRQFSNSRSEMNVSTLELGDSALYLCASSRHSGLGEKLFFGSGTQLSVL.

The J gene is TRBJ2-3, the V gene TRBV12-3 or TRBV12-4; D is uncertain. This CDR3 contains 12 residues. V gave up 5 bases and J gave up 3 bases, with 6 bases separating them. The CDR3 bases are TGTGCCAGCAGTCAGCCTACAGATACGCAGTATTTT. It encodes CASSQPTDTQYF.

The V gene is TRBV7-8, the J gene TRBJ2-6, with D possibly matching TRBD2 (5 bases). The V gene's germline CDR1 is SGHVS and CDR2 FQNEAQ. CDR3 length equals 15 residues. The V and J ends lost 4 bases and 0 bases respectively, with 7 bases between them. The CDR3 reads CASSSRGSGANVLTF. As DNA, the CDR3 is TGTGCCAGCAGCTCCCGGGGCTCTGGGGCCAACGTCCTGACTTTC.

CDR3 DNA: TGTGCCAGCAGCCAAGGGGTGGGAAGGCCCCTCCACTTT. Residues: CASSQGVGRPLHF. The chain carries TRBV3-1 (or the pseudogene TRBV3-2) and TRBJ1-6; D call uncertain. The CDR3 is 13 residues long. In germline, CDR1 is LGHDT, CDR2 YNNKEL (reference sequence). V lost 1 base to trimming and J lost 13 bases, with 11 bases between them.

This chain uses TRBV19 with TRBJ2-3; TRBD2 aligns across 7 bases. V was pared by 3 bases and J by 2 bases, with 2 bases of the junction left unmatched. This CDR3 region has 14 residues. Germline assignment: CDR1 LNHDA and CDR2 SQIVND (reference sequence). The CDR3 loop is CASSMSGNTDTQYF. Written as DNA, the CDR3 is TGTGCCAGTAGTATGAGCGGGAACACAGATACGCAGTATTTT. The full variable domain, in which reference TRBV19 and TRBJ2-3 provide the parts outside the CDR3, is DGGITQSPKYLFRKEGQNVTLSCEQNLNHDAMYWYRQDPGQGLRLIYYSQIVNDFQKGDIAEGYSVSREKKESFPLTVTSAQKNPTAFYLCASSMSGNTDTQYFGPGTRLTVL.

Only a few counts were recorded for this clone. This chain connects TRBV2 to TRBJ2-5; D gene ambiguous. Trimming removed 5 bases at V and 5 bases at J, with 6 bases between. The CDR3 runs 11 residues. Germline V gene data show CDR1 as SNHLY and CDR2 as FYNNEI. In nucleotides, the CDR3 is TGTGCCAGCAGTAATAGGGAGACCCAGTACTTC. This sequence encodes CASSNRETQYF. Together with reference TRBV2 and TRBJ2-5, the CDR3 gives the full variable domain: EPEVTQTPSHQVTQMGQEVILRCVPISNHLYFYWYRQILGQKVEFLVSFYNNEISEKSEIFDDQFSVERPDGSNFTLKIRSTKLEDSAMYFCASSNRETQYFGPGTRLLVL.

This chain joins TRBV19 and TRBJ2-7, with D possibly being TRBD1 (5 bases). CDR1 and CDR2 from the germline V gene are LNHDA and SQIVND (reference sequence). The CDR3 runs 14 residues. Trimming took off 5 bases at V and 2 bases at J, with 13 bases between the two ends. CDR3 amino acids: CASSLERGAYEQYF. CDR3 nucleotide sequence: TGTGCCAGTAGTCTCGAAAGGGGCGCCTACGAGCAGTACTTC.

This clone was observed once. V usage is TRBV28 and J usage is TRBJ1-2; 7 bases are a match to TRBD1. Germline lookup yields CDR1 MDHEN and CDR2 SYDVKM. V shed 4 bases, J shed 4 bases, and the junction held 12 bases outside the gene matches. CDR3 size: 16 residues. CDR3 bases: TGTGCCAGCAGTTCTGGGGGGACAGCTAACCTCTATGGCTACACCTTC. Translation gives CASSSGGTANLYGYTF.

This chain connects TRBV28 to TRBJ2-1, with TRBD1 identical over 10 bases. Unmatched junction bases numbered 7, after V lost 5 bases and J lost 6 bases. There are 15 residues in the CDR3. CDR1 and CDR2 (germline): MDHEN, SYDVKM. The CDR3 region has the DNA TGTGCCAGCAGTCCACCCGGGACAGGGGCCAATGAGCAGTTCTTC. Translating gives CASSPPGTGANEQFF.

The chain uses TRBV18 and TRBJ1-1; D not resolved. With 3 bases removed from V and 0 bases from J, the gap between germline ends came to 8 bases. The germline CDR1 and CDR2 sequences are KGHSH and LQKENI. CDR3 length equals 14 residues. Here the CDR3 DNA reads TGTGCCAGCTCACCGGGCGGATTGAACACTGAAGCTTTCTTT. Translated: CASSPGGLNTEAFF.